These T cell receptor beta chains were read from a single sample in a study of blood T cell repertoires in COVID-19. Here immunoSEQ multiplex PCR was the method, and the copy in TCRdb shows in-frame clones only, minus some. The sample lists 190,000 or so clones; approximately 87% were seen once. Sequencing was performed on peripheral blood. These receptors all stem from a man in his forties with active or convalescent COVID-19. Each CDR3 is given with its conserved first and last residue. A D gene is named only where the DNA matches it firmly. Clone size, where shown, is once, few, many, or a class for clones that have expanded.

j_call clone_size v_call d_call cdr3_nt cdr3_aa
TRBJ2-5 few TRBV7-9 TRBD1 TGTGCCAGCAGCAACCGACAGGGGGCGAAACAAGAGACCCAGTACTTC CASSNRQGAKQETQYF
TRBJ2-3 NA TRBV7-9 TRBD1 TGTGCCAGCAGCTTAGAACGACAGGGGGGCACAGATACGCAGTATTTT CASSLERQGGTDTQYF
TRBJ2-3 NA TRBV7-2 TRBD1 TGTGCCAGCAGCCGTCCCGTGATCGGGACAGGGGGAACTATGGATACGCAGTATTTT CASSRPVIGTGGTMDTQYF
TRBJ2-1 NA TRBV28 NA TGTGCCAGCAGTTTCCATTCTGAGCAGTTCTTC CASSFHSEQFF
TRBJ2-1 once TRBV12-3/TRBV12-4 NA TGTGCCAGCACAAGGGGCGATGAGCAGTTCTTC CASTRGDEQFF
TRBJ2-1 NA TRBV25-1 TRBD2 TGTGCCAGCAGTGAAGGACTAGCGGGGGGCTACAATGAGCAGTTCTTC CASSEGLAGGYNEQFF
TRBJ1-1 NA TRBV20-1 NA TGCAGTGCTAGTCCAGGGTCGAACACTGAAGCTTTCTTT CSASPGSNTEAFF
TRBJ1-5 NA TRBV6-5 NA TGTGCCAGCAGCGACAGCTATAGCAATCAGCCCCAGCATTTT CASSDSYSNQPQHF
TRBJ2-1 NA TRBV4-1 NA TGCGCCAGCAGCCAAGTGAACGCGGGGAGCTCCTACAATGAGCAGTTCTTC CASSQVNAGSSYNEQFF
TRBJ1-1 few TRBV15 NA TGTGCCACCAGCAGAGAGCGTTACGGGACTGAAGCTTTCTTT CATSRERYGTEAFF
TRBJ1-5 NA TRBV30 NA TGTGCCTGGAGTTCCCCGGGCCCCGGGGGGTATCAGCCCCAGCATTTT CAWSSPGPGGYQPQHF
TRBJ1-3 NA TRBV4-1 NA TGCGCCAGCAGCCAGCGGCCAGTCTCTGGAAACACCATATATTTT CASSQRPVSGNTIYF
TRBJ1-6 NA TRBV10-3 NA TGTGCCATCAGTGAGTTTCAGGGTATATCACCCCTCCACTTT CAISEFQGISPLHF
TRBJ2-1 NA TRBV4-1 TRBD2 TGCGCCAGCAGCCAAGATGCTAGCGGGGGTTACAATGAGCAGTTCTTC CASSQDASGGYNEQFF
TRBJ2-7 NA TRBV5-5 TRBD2 TGTGCCAGCAGCTTACTAGCGGGGTCCTACGAGCAGTACTTC CASSLLAGSYEQYF
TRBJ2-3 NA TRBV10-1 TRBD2 TGCGCCAGCAGTGAGTCGGCTAGCGGGGGAACCTGGGGCACAGATACGCAGTATTTT CASSESASGGTWGTDTQYF
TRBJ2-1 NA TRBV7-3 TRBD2 TGTGCCAGCAGCTTTCGGGGGGGCCCCATAAATGAGCAGTTCTTC CASSFRGGPINEQFF
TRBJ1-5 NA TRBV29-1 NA TGCAGCGTTGGGGGAGGGTCCACGCAGCCCCAGCATTTT CSVGGGSTQPQHF
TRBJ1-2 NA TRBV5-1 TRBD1 TGCGCCAGCAGCCGAAATACAGGGGGCGAAGGCTACACCTTC CASSRNTGGEGYTF
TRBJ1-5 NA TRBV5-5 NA TGTGCCAGCAGCTTCAGTGGTGGCAATCAGCCCCAGCATTTT CASSFSGGNQPQHF
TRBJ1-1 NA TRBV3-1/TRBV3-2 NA TGTGCCTGTGAAAGGAAGGGGGAAGCTTTCTTT CACERKGEAFF
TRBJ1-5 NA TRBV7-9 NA TGTGCCAGCACCATAGACAATCAGCCCCAGCATTTT CASTIDNQPQHF
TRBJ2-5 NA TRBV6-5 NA TGTGCCAGCAGTTACTCGAAGGGGGGGGCCCGAGAGACCCAGTACTTC CASSYSKGGARETQYF